Each of the 3 T cell receptor beta chains below was sequenced from the same sample in a study of human T cells and chemical hapten exposure. Time point specified: patch test 3, about 24 weeks after DPC sensitization. Sample treatment: therapeutic diphenylcyclopropenone sensitization with weekly scalp DPC. TCRdb re-analysed the RACE reads in MiXCR, keeping a single row per CDR3 protein. The data show 50,000 to 75,000 distinct CDR3 sequences, around 10% seen once. The sequencing here drew on whole blood, taken in connection with sensitization to the hapten diphenylcyclopropenone (DPC). The receptors were sampled from a woman aged 30 to 39 with alopecia areata. Some clones in this sample may be carry-over from other donors' samples.

V usage is TRBV19 and J usage is TRBJ2-5; 9 nucleotides line up with TRBD2. CDR3 length equals 15 residues. In germline, CDR1 is LNHDA, CDR2 SQIVND (reference sequence). V was clipped by 5 bases and J by 2 bases; unmatched bases: 6. DNA of the CDR3: TGTGCCAGTAGTCCCCTAGCGGGAACTCAAGAGACCCAGTACTTC. It is translated as CASSPLAGTQETQYF.

The CDR3 DNA is TGTGCCAGCAGTTACACTCCAGCGGACACAGATACGCAGTATTTT. Amino acid sequence: CASSYTPADTDTQYF. The chain is built from TRBV6-5 and TRBJ2-3; D may be TRBD2 (5 bases). Trimming removed 2 bases at V and 2 bases at J, with 11 bases between. Germline V CDR1 and CDR2: MNHEY, SVGAGI. This CDR3 spans 15 amino acids.

In its sample, this clonotype was seen many times. This sequence joins TRBV7-3 and TRBJ1-6; D gene unclear. The V gene's germline CDR1 is SGHTA and CDR2 FQGTGA. The CDR3 length is 15 residues. The V end lost 5 bases, the J end lost 2 bases, and 10 bases lay between the germline ends. CDR3 in DNA: TGTGCCAGCAGCAGGGAAGCCGCCTATAATTCACCCCTCCACTTT. Translated: CASSREAAYNSPLHF.